This T cell receptor (beta chain) was found in a study of blood T cell repertoires in COVID-19. Looking at the study overall: Nucleic acid was either cDNA or gDNA, and it came from T cells, B-cell-depleted T cells, or PBMCs.

The assay was immunoSEQ multiplex PCR, and TCRdb's table has in-frame clones only and misses some. Here the sample spans approximately 380,000 clones, around 89% being singletons. The V and J ends lost 4 bases and 4 bases, in that order; junction bases with no gene match: 5. CDR3 length: 14 residues. Germline-derived CDR1 and CDR2 are MNHEY and SMNVEV (reference sequence). This receptor was taken from a woman between 18 and 30 years old who had recovered from COVID-19. The specimen was PBMCs or T cells enriched from blood (not recorded which). V is TRBV27 and J is TRBJ2-7; 9 bases match TRBD1. This chain's CDR3 is CASSYRGRGYEQYF. CDR3 DNA: TGTGCCAGCAGTTACAGGGGGCGAGGGTACGAGCAGTACTTC.